The 32 T cell receptor beta chains given below trace back to one sample, sequenced in a study of T-cell reconstitution after alpha-beta-depleted transplantation in children (dated by TCRdb to about 2016). The treatment or condition label on this specimen signifies: allogeneic hematopoietic cell transplantation with graft depleted of TCRalphabeta T cells and CD19 B cells. The method behind the library was PCR. Instrument used: Illumina HiSeq 2500. To normalize quantification of the TCRbeta repertoire, the TCR libraries were built with molecular barcoding that relied on unique molecular identifiers. The public reads were reprocessed in TCRdb via fastp at Q25 and MiXCR, keeping in-frame beta chains. Each record represents a unique CDR3 protein, reported with the most common genes and DNA among its rows. The sample table lists about 250,000 distinct CDR3 sequences, roughly a quarter of them with a count of one. The top ten clones comprise 4% to 5.5% of the sample.

Sequenced material: PBMCs, mostly from graft donor cells, taken 360 days after TCRalphabeta/CD19-depleted stem cell transplant. The receptors shown here come from a female patient between 2 and 15 years old who had a stem cell transplant for congenital amegakaryocytic thrombocytopenia, so the T cells may come from the graft donor.

V gene TRBV19 combines with J gene TRBJ2-1; unclear D gene. There are 15 residues in the CDR3. Germline CDR1 and CDR2: LNHDA and SQIVND (reference sequence). V lost 2 bases, J lost 3 bases, and 11 bases lay in between. The CDR3 reads CASSISSLGYNEQFF. Written as DNA, the CDR3 is TGTGCCAGTAGTATATCCTCGTTAGGCTACAATGAGCAGTTCTTC.

This clonotype has a single count. Being one base from a much bigger clone, this may be a read error. The gene calls are TRBV5-6 and TRBJ2-7; D may match TRBD1 or TRBD2 (5 bases each). Per the germline V gene, CDR1 is SGHDT and CDR2 is YYEEEE. The CDR3 contains 14 residues. The CDR3 loop reads CAISPGLASYEQYF. In nucleotides, the CDR3 is TGTGCCATCAGCCCGGGGCTGGCGTCCTACGAGCAGTACTTC.

This clonotype was detected a few times. The chain is built from TRBV20-1 and TRBJ1-2; the D is unclear. This CDR3 has 17 residues. The V end was cut by 3 bases, the J end by 5 bases, with 25 bases between. Germline lookup yields CDR1 DFQATT and CDR2 SNEGSKA (reference sequence). CDR3 loop: CSARDHGGSLEGYGYTF. CDR3 bases: TGCAGTGCTAGGGACCATGGCGGTTCACTGGAAGGATATGGCTACACCTTC.

The V and J genes are TRBV4-2 and TRBJ2-1; perhaps D is TRBD1 or TRBD2 (6 bases each). V was clipped by 1 base and J by 9 bases, with 16 bases between them. Germline CDR1 is LGHNA and CDR2 is YNFKEQ. The CDR3 covers 15 residues. The CDR3 region has the DNA TGTGCCAGCAGCCAAGGACTAGTAGTCAGGGGTGAGCAGTTCTTC. Translated, it gives CASSQGLVVRGEQFF.

This clonotype was found once. This chain uses TRBV29-1 with TRBJ2-1; 8 bases match TRBD1. V lost 8 bases to trimming and J lost 4 bases; unmatched junction nucleotides: 7. Germline V gene lookup returns CDR1 SQVTM and CDR2 ANQGSEA. The CDR3 consists of 13 residues. CDR3 sequence (DNA): TGCAGCTCTCGGACAGGGCTGTACAATGAGCAGTTCTTC. The encoded protein is CSSRTGLYNEQFF.

V is TRBV3-1 and J is TRBJ1-1, with TRBD1 matching 9 bases. The CDR3 contains 17 residues. The V segment lost 1 base and the J segment 3 bases; nucleotides outside the gene matches: 9. Germline CDR1 and CDR2: LGHDT and YNNKEL (reference sequence). Written as DNA, the CDR3 is TGTGCCAGCAGCCAAGGGACAGGGGTTGGTAGACACACTGAAGCTTTCTTT. It yields the protein CASSQGTGVGRHTEAFF. Combining the CDR3 with reference TRBV3-1 and TRBJ1-1 gives the whole variable domain DTAVSQTPKYLVTQMGNDKSIKCEQNLGHDTMYWYKQDSKKFLKIMFSYNNKELIINETVPNRFSPKSPDKAHLNLHINSLELGDSAVYFCASSQGTGVGRHTEAFFGQGTRLTVV.

In its sample, this clonotype was seen a few times. The chain couples TRBV12-3 or TRBV12-4 to TRBJ1-3; TRBD1 might be the D (5 bases). The V gene lost 3 bases and the J gene lost 0 bases, with 12 bases spanning the gap. The CDR3 is made up of 16 amino acids. CDR3 residues: CASSLISGGSGNTIYF. The CDR3 DNA reads as TGTGCCAGCAGTTTGATCTCGGGGGGCTCTGGAAACACCATATATTTT.

This clonotype appeared a few times. This chain uses TRBV29-1 with TRBJ2-2; D ambiguous. The CDR3 is made up of 14 amino acids. Per germline, CDR1 SQVTM and CDR2 ANQGSEA. Trimming stripped 5 bases from V and 6 bases from J, with 16 bases between. The CDR3 spells CSVRRTARSGELFF. DNA of the CDR3: TGCAGCGTTCGTCGGACGGCTCGTTCCGGGGAGCTGTTTTTT.

The chain's CDR3 is CATAEGGTDTQYF. CDR3 coding DNA: TGTGCCACCGCGGAAGGAGGCACAGATACGCAGTATTTT. The rearrangement uses TRBV15 and TRBJ2-3; D is unresolved. The CDR3 consists of 13 residues. V was pared by 8 bases and J by 1 base, with 10 bases between. CDR1 and CDR2 from the germline V gene are LNHNV and YYDKDF (reference sequence).

The chain carries TRBV6-5 and TRBJ2-7; the D is unclear. Germline V lookup: CDR1 MNHEY, CDR2 SVGAGI. The CDR3 runs to 14 residues. Trimming pared 2 bases from V and 0 bases from J, leaving 8 bases between. CDR3 nucleotides: TGTGCCAGCAGTTACGGGCGGTTCTCCTACGAGCAGTACTTC. It is translated as CASSYGRFSYEQYF.

The V and J genes are TRBV4-3 and TRBJ2-7, with D uncertain. There are 15 residues in the CDR3. Per the germline V gene, CDR1 is LGHNA and CDR2 is YSLEER. V was shortened by 1 base and J by 6 bases, with 16 bases between the two germline ends. This chain's CDR3 is CASSQVSSRAGEQYF. Written as DNA, the CDR3 is TGCGCCAGCAGCCAAGTTTCCAGTCGGGCAGGCGAGCAGTACTTC.

This clonotype has more than one count but fewer than ten. V gene TRBV25-1 combines with J gene TRBJ1-2; TRBD1 agrees at 8 bases. The CDR3 is made up of 18 amino acids. From germline, CDR1 is MGHDK and CDR2 SYGVNS. V gave up 4 bases and J gave up 3 bases; unmatched junction bases: 16. The CDR3 bases are TGTGCCAGCAGTGGACGCCCTCGCGACAGGGGCGGTGACTATGGCTACACCTTC. Protein: CASSGRPRDRGGDYGYTF.

This chain connects TRBV5-1 to TRBJ2-1, with D unresolved. The CDR3 is made up of 20 amino acids. Trimming pared 3 bases from V and 2 bases from J, leaving 27 bases between. The germline CDR1 and CDR2 sequences are SGHRS and YFSETQ. The CDR3 loop reads CASSSRVRSWPTLAYNEQFF. In nucleotides, the CDR3 is TGCGCCAGCAGCTCCCGGGTTAGGAGTTGGCCCACATTGGCCTACAATGAGCAGTTCTTC.

The chain couples TRBV20-1 to TRBJ1-5, with a possible D match to TRBD1 (6 bases). Trimming cost V 4 bases and J 0 bases, with 19 bases left between them. The CDR3 consists of 17 residues. Germline loops: CDR1 DFQATT, CDR2 SNEGSKA (reference sequence). CDR3 loop: CSAIVLGGVYSNQPQHF. The DNA of the CDR3 is TGCAGTGCTATAGTTCTCGGGGGCGTGTATAGCAATCAGCCCCAGCATTTT.

V is TRBV7-2 and J is TRBJ2-6; a possible D gene is TRBD1 (5 bases). Germline lookup yields CDR1 SGHTA and CDR2 FQGNSA. The CDR3 consists of 16 residues. V lost 5 bases to trimming and J lost 4 bases, with 15 bases between them. The CDR3 is CASSGQLMSGANVLTF. In DNA, the CDR3 is TGTGCCAGCAGCGGACAACTCATGTCCGGGGCCAACGTCCTGACTTTC.

This clonotype was counted only a few times. The gene calls are TRBV11-2 and TRBJ2-5; 8 nucleotides align to TRBD2. Unmatched junction bases numbered 9, after V lost 2 bases and J lost 7 bases. The CDR3 extends over 15 amino acids. Germline V gene sequence: CDR1 SGHAT, CDR2 FQNNGV. The CDR3 here is CASSLSLAGMGTQYF. The CDR3 bases are TGTGCCAGCAGCTTAAGCCTAGCGGGTATGGGGACCCAGTACTTC.

The V and J genes are TRBV29-1 and TRBJ1-2, with 9 bases matching TRBD1. With V trimmed by 7 bases and J by 7 bases, 10 bases remained unmatched. There are 13 residues in the CDR3. Looked up from germline, CDR1 is SQVTM and CDR2 is ANQGSEA. Here the CDR3 reads CSADTGQGGGYTF. CDR3 in DNA: TGCAGCGCTGACACGGGACAGGGTGGTGGCTACACCTTC.

This clonotype was detected once. This sequence joins TRBV9 and TRBJ1-2; 8 nucleotides agree with TRBD1. After removal of 3 bases from V and 5 bases from J, the junction contained 12 bases not matched to a gene. The CDR3 runs 16 residues. In germline, CDR1 is SGDLS, CDR2 YYNGEE. The CDR3, as DNA: TGTGCCAGCAGCGCAGAGCAGGGGGCAGACCAATATGGCTACACCTTC. It translates to CASSAEQGADQYGYTF.

This chain uses TRBV15 with TRBJ2-2; D unresolved. The CDR3 runs 17 residues. Trimming left V 1 base short and J 4 bases short, with 16 bases between. Germline values: CDR1 LNHNV, CDR2 YYDKDF (reference sequence). The CDR3: CATSRARFNTFTGELFF. The CDR3 region has the DNA TGTGCCACCAGCAGAGCTAGGTTTAACACCTTCACCGGGGAGCTGTTTTTT.

The CDR3 bases are TGTGCCAGCAGCGTTCCCCTCTACGAGCAGTACTTC. It translates to CASSVPLYEQYF. The chain links TRBV9 to TRBJ2-7; D gene ambiguous. V was clipped by 2 bases and J by 3 bases, with 6 bases between them. Germline CDR1 is SGDLS and CDR2 is YYNGEE. This CDR3 contains 12 residues.

The CDR3 DNA reads TGTGCCAGCAGTTTATCTGGCAGGGGGCTTAATCAGCCCCAGCATTTT. Encoded protein: CASSLSGRGLNQPQHF. The chain joins TRBV27 to TRBJ1-5; 8 nucleotides line up with TRBD1. The CDR3 has 16 amino acids. The V gene's germline CDR1 is MNHEY and CDR2 SMNVEV (reference sequence). The trim removed 0 bases at V and 4 bases at J, leaving 5 bases unmatched.

This clonotype showed up just a few times. This CDR3 is CASSSRLAANEQFF. The DNA for the CDR3 is TGTGCCAGCAGCTCCCGACTAGCGGCCAATGAGCAGTTCTTC. V usage is TRBV7-9 and J usage is TRBJ2-1; 9 bases fit TRBD2. Germline CDR1 is SEHNR and CDR2 is FQNEAQ (reference sequence). The CDR3 runs to 14 residues. With 4 bases clipped from V and 6 bases from J, the junction kept 4 bases outside the gene matches.

The chain combines TRBV25-1 with TRBJ2-5, with no clear D. The V end was cut by 7 bases, the J end by 4 bases, with 19 bases between. Germline V gene sequence: CDR1 MGHDK, CDR2 SYGVNS. The length of the CDR3 is 15 residues. The CDR3 here is CASTVSNGWGETQYF. CDR3 nucleotides: TGTGCCAGCACGGTCTCCAACGGTTGGGGAGAGACCCAGTACTTC.

This clonotype was detected ten times or more. A junction end diverges from the germline sequence, so it may reflect a read error. CDR3 loop: CSVEGGQGSDEQYF. The CDR3 DNA is TGCAGCGTCGAAGGGGGACAGGGTTCCGACGAGCAGTACTTC. The chain joins TRBV29-1 to TRBJ2-7, with 9 bases that match TRBD1. CDR1 is SQVTM, CDR2 ANQGSEA, per germline. This CDR3 has 14 residues.

This clonotype was observed a handful of times. V and J are TRBV3-1 and TRBJ1-2, with D tentatively TRBD1 (6 bases). CDR3 length equals 15 residues. The germline CDR1 and CDR2 sequences are LGHDT and YNNKEL (reference sequence). V shed 5 bases and J shed 2 bases, with 15 bases lying between them. Here the CDR3 reads CASSSRTDRNYGYTF. CDR3 DNA: TGTGCCAGCAGCTCCCGGACAGACCGCAACTATGGCTACACCTTC.

The rearrangement links TRBV21-1 to TRBJ2-2; TRBD2 is taken as the D call from the table, unchecked against the DNA. TRBV21-1 is reported as a pseudogene. The CDR3 has 20 amino acids. The CDR3, as DNA: TGTGCCAGCAGCAAAGGAATAGCGGGGGGCCTTGGTAGGAACACCGGGGAGCTGTTTTTT. It yields the protein CASSKGIAGGLGRNTGELFF.

This clonotype was seen more than once but under ten times. V is TRBV4-3 and J is TRBJ1-1; D remains unclear. The CDR3 has 16 residues. Germline lookup yields CDR1 LGHNA and CDR2 YSLEER. V lost 0 bases and J 2 bases, leaving 13 bases between the germline ends. Written as DNA, the CDR3 is TGCGCCAGCAGCCAAGACGGGAACTGGGAAAACACTGAAGCTTTCTTT. Translating it yields CASSQDGNWENTEAFF.

This clonotype was seen only a few times. The gene calls are TRBV7-6 and TRBJ2-1; weak D call: TRBD2 (5 bases). In germline, CDR1 is SGHVS, CDR2 FNYEAQ. The CDR3 sequence is 17 residues long. Trimming shortened V by 1 base and J by 9 bases, and 22 bases separated the two germline ends. Here the CDR3 DNA reads TGTGCCAGCAGCTTAGATAGCCGCGGGTTTCTGGTCCCTGAGCAGTTCTTC. This gives the protein CASSLDSRGFLVPEQFF. The full variable domain, in which reference TRBV7-6 and TRBJ2-1 provide the parts outside the CDR3, is GAGVSQSPRYKVTKRGQDVALRCDPISGHVSLYWYRQALGQGPEFLTYFNYEAQQDKSGLPNDRFSAERPEGSISTLTIQRTEQRDSAMYRCASSLDSRGFLVPEQFFGPGTRLTVL.

V and J are TRBV15 and TRBJ2-1, with 10 bases that match TRBD2. V trimming: 8 bases; J trimming: 0 bases; junction bases outside the gene matches: 13. The germline V gene encodes CDR1 LNHNV and CDR2 YYDKDF (reference sequence). There are 18 residues in the CDR3. CDR3 sequence (DNA): TGTGCCACCTCTATGGGGCTAGCGGGAGAGGTCTCCTACAATGAGCAGTTCTTC. Encoded protein: CATSMGLAGEVSYNEQFF.

The gene calls are TRBV10-2 and TRBJ2-1, with D hard to call. Trimming stripped 6 bases from V and 5 bases from J, with 14 bases between. The CDR3 is 14 residues long. Looked up from germline, CDR1 is WSHSY and CDR2 is SAAADI. Here the CDR3 DNA reads TGCGCCAGCAGCTCCCTAGAGATCGACAATGAGCAGTTCTTC. This codes for CASSSLEIDNEQFF.

This clonotype was counted between two and nine times. The chain has TRBV5-1 and TRBJ2-5, with 11 bases aligning to TRBD2. The trim removed 2 bases at V and 4 bases at J, leaving 7 bases unmatched. Germline CDR1 and CDR2: SGHRS and YFSETQ. The CDR3 extends over 16 amino acids. The CDR3 protein is CASSFKTSGVGETQYF. CDR3 DNA: TGCGCCAGCAGCTTCAAGACTAGCGGGGTGGGAGAGACCCAGTACTTC. The full variable domain, rest sourced from reference TRBV5-1 and TRBJ2-5, is KAGVTQTPRYLIKTRGQQVTLSCSPISGHRSVSWYQQTPGQGLQFLFEYFSETQRNKGNFPGRFSGRQFSNSRSEMNVSTLELGDSALYLCASSFKTSGVGETQYFGPGTRLLVL.

The chain employs TRBV7-7 and TRBJ2-5; D is perhaps TRBD2 (7 bases). The CDR3 runs 15 residues. Trimming shortened V by 4 bases and J by 5 bases, and 17 bases separated the two germline ends. Germline V lookup: CDR1 SSHAT, CDR2 FNYEAQ (reference sequence). CDR3 DNA sequence: TGTGCCAGCAGCTCAAACGGGGGGCTATGGGAGACCCAGTACTTC. The encoded protein is CASSSNGGLWETQYF.